A selection of T cell receptor beta chains follows, all from one sample in a study of Ad26.COV2.S vaccination and SARS-CoV-2 variants. Method: immunoSEQ multiplex PCR; TCRdb's copy keeps in-frame clones and lacks some. The table records roughly 400,000 clones, approximately 90% of them present only once. The material sequenced was peripheral blood, taken in a trial of Ad26.COV2.S vaccine versus placebo. Receptors were obtained from a person aged 18 to 65 who received the Ad26.COV2.S COVID-19 vaccine or a placebo. The CDR3 runs from the conserved cysteine through the conserved F or W. The order of the fields is D gene, CDR3 length, J gene, V gene, clone size, CDR3 DNA, CDR3 protein. D genes are given only for firm matches. Clone size is given for some rows only: seen once, a few or many times, or a class if the clone is expanded.

NA 11 TRBJ1-1 TRBV18 NA TGTGCCAGCTCACCATCTCGGGAAACTTTCTTT CASSPSRETFF
NA 13 TRBJ2-3 TRBV29-1 NA TGCAGCGTTGAGAGGTCTAGCACAGATACGCAGTATTTT CSVERSSTDTQYF
TRBD2 16 TRBJ2-3 TRBV9 NA TGTGCCAGCAGCACCCGAGCGGGGGAGAGAACAGATACGCAGTATTTT CASSTRAGERTDTQYF
TRBD2 17 TRBJ2-3 TRBV10-1 NA TGCGCCAGCAGTGAGTCGCTAGCGGGGGGGCTGGCAGATACGCAGTATTTT CASSESLAGGLADTQYF
NA 18 TRBJ2-3 TRBV9 NA TGTGCCAGCAGCCCCTACACGTCAATTCCCGGGAAAGCAGATACGCAGTATTTT CASSPYTSIPGKADTQYF
NA 12 TRBJ2-2 TRBV18 NA TGTGCCAGCTCCCCATTCTCCGGGGAGCTGTTTTTT CASSPFSGELFF
NA 14 TRBJ2-7 TRBV5-5 NA TGTGCCAGCAGCTTGGTGACAGCAAATTACGAGCAGTACTTC CASSLVTANYEQYF
NA 15 TRBJ1-5 TRBV2 few TGTGCCAGCAGTGAAGCGGGGAGGAGCAATCAGCCCCAGCATTTT CASSEAGRSNQPQHF
NA 11 TRBJ2-7 TRBV19 NA TGTGCCAGTAGTATTGGTTACGAGCAGTACTTC CASSIGYEQYF
TRBD2 18 TRBJ2-3 TRBV7-9 NA TGTGCCAGCAGCTACCCCTCGACTAGCGGGGGGGGCACAGATACGCAGTATTTT CASSYPSTSGGGTDTQYF
TRBD1 15 TRBJ1-1 TRBV4-3 NA TGCGCCAGCAGGACATCCGGGACAGCCCTTAGTGAAGCTTTCTTT CASRTSGTALSEAFF
NA 13 TRBJ2-3 TRBV25-1 NA TGTGCCAGCAGTGACGGGCGCACAGATACGCAGTATTTT CASSDGRTDTQYF
TRBD1 16 TRBJ2-5 TRBV28 once TGTGCCAGCAGTTCTCAGACAGGGGGCCAACAAGAGACCCAGTACTTC CASSSQTGGQQETQYF
NA 12 TRBJ2-7 TRBV15 NA TGTGCCACCAGCAGAGTTGGCTACGAGCAGTACTTC CATSRVGYEQYF
NA 15 TRBJ1-2 TRBV6-2/TRBV6-3 NA TGTGCCAGCAGTTACTCTGTCAGGACAAGTAATGGCTACACCTTC CASSYSVRTSNGYTF
NA 14 TRBJ2-7 TRBV6-5 once TGTGCCAGCAGTTACTCGGATCCAATTAACGAGCAGTACTTC CASSYSDPINEQYF
NA 12 TRBJ2-7 TRBV5-1 NA TGCGCCAGCTCCGCGGGACACTACGAGCAGTACTTC CASSAGHYEQYF
NA 12 TRBJ1-1 TRBV30 NA TGTGCCTGGAGTCAACCGGGTACTGAAGCTTTCTTT CAWSQPGTEAFF
NA 13 TRBJ2-6 TRBV24-1 NA TGTGCCACTGAAAGCTCTGGGGCCAACGTCCTGACTTTC CATESSGANVLTF
NA 16 TRBJ2-2 TRBV11-2 NA TGTGCCAGCGGAACAGGATCCTACGTTAACACCGGGGAGCTGTTTTTT CASGTGSYVNTGELFF
NA 16 TRBJ2-2 TRBV9 NA TGTGCCAGCAGCGTAGGGGGAGGGGGCGACGCCGGGGAGCTGTTTTTT CASSVGGGGDAGELFF
NA 16 TRBJ1-3 TRBV19 NA TGTGCCAGTAGTATAGATAGACGGATCTCTGGAAACACCATATATTTT CASSIDRRISGNTIYF
TRBD1 17 TRBJ1-5 TRBV7-2 NA TGTGCCAGCAGCCCTACCGGGACAGGGGCTAGCAATCAGCCCCAGCATTTT CASSPTGTGASNQPQHF
NA 14 TRBJ2-2 TRBV9 NA TGTGCCAGCAGCGTTACAGGGAACACCGGGGAGCTGTTTTTT CASSVTGNTGELFF
NA 11 TRBJ2-7 TRBV29-1 NA TGCAGCGTTGAATCCGTCTACGAGCAGTACTTC CSVESVYEQYF
TRBD2 17 TRBJ2-2 TRBV5-4 NA TGTGCCAGCAGCTCCTCCGGGACTAGCAGAAACACCGGGGAGCTGTTTTTT CASSSSGTSRNTGELFF
NA 13 TRBJ2-5 TRBV30 NA TGTGCCTGGAGCCATAGCGCCCAAGAGACCCAGTACTTC CAWSHSAQETQYF
TRBD1 15 TRBJ1-5 TRBV2 NA TGTGCCAGCAGCGAGGACAGGGGCGTTAATCAGCCCCAGCATTTT CASSEDRGVNQPQHF
TRBD1 14 TRBJ2-5 TRBV28 NA TGTGCCAGCAGGATGACAGGGTTATTAGAGACCCAGTACTTC CASRMTGLLETQYF
TRBD2 14 TRBJ2-3 TRBV11-2 NA TGTGCCAGCAGCTTCCCGGGGGGAACAGATACGCAGTATTTT CASSFPGGTDTQYF
NA 12 TRBJ1-5 TRBV15 NA TGTGCCACCAGCATGCCGGGAGGGCCCCAGCATTTT CATSMPGGPQHF
NA 13 TRBJ2-5 TRBV7-9 NA TGTGCCAGCAGCGTCAGTTTAGAGGAGACCCAGTACTTC CASSVSLEETQYF
NA 13 TRBJ2-7 TRBV6-2/TRBV6-3 once TGTGCCAGCAGTTACCTTGTGTTCTACGAGCAGTACTTC CASSYLVFYEQYF
NA 13 TRBJ2-7 TRBV6-6 NA TGTGCCAGCACTGACAGCAGGGACTACGAGCAGTACTTC CASTDSRDYEQYF
NA 14 TRBJ1-2 TRBV7-9 NA TGTGCCAGCAGCTTAGTGTTCCAGGGTCAAGGCTACACCTTC CASSLVFQGQGYTF
TRBD2 15 TRBJ2-7 TRBV3-1/TRBV3-2 NA TGTGCCAGCAGCCAAGTGAGCGGGGGGAATTACGAGCAGTACTTC CASSQVSGGNYEQYF
NA 17 TRBJ2-3 TRBV5-8 NA TGTGCCAGCAGGCCTTGGGGGGGGACAGCCCCGATGGATACGCAGTATTTT CASRPWGGTAPMDTQYF
NA 17 TRBJ1-3 TRBV7-2 NA TGTGCCAGCAGCTCAGCCATACCAGCTGTCTCTGGAAACACCATATATTTT CASSSAIPAVSGNTIYF
NA 18 TRBJ2-4 TRBV2 NA TGTGCCAGCAGTGAAATCGGTGCCAGGGTTGGGGCCAAAAACATTCAGTACTTC CASSEIGARVGAKNIQYF
NA 11 TRBJ1-1 TRBV10-3 NA TGTGCCATCCTCGGGAACACTGAAGCTTTCTTT CAILGNTEAFF
NA 16 TRBJ2-3 TRBV19 NA TGTGCCAGTAGTATCCGGACGGGAATAGGCACAGATACGCAGTATTTT CASSIRTGIGTDTQYF
NA 13 TRBJ2-2 TRBV11-2 NA TGTGCCAGCAGCTTCTCCTTCACCGGGGAGCTGTTTTTT CASSFSFTGELFF
TRBD1 14 TRBJ1-4 TRBV9 NA TGTGCCAGCAGCGGGGGACAGGGGTTCGAAAAACTGTTTTTT CASSGGQGFEKLFF
TRBD1 18 TRBJ1-6 TRBV5-1 NA TGCGCCAGCAGCCTCAGACGGGGACAGTCGGGTTGGGATTCACCCCTCCACTTT CASSLRRGQSGWDSPLHF
NA 18 TRBJ2-6 TRBV5-1 NA TGCGCCAGCAGCTTGGCGACAGGGACTACCTCTGGGGCCAACGTCCTGACTTTC CASSLATGTTSGANVLTF
NA 13 TRBJ2-1 TRBV5-1 NA TGCGCCAGCAGCTTTAGGACAGTCGATGAGCAGTTCTTC CASSFRTVDEQFF
NA 12 TRBJ2-7 TRBV7-9 few TGTGCCAGCAGCTTAGTCGGCTACGAGCAGTACTTC CASSLVGYEQYF
NA 17 TRBJ1-1 TRBV4-3 NA TGCGCCAGCAGCCAAGAAATCGAGGGGCGGTCGGACACTGAAGCTTTCTTT CASSQEIEGRSDTEAFF
TRBD1 16 TRBJ1-1 TRBV5-1 NA TGCGCCAGCAGCCCGACAGGGAAGGGGGGGCCCACTGAAGCTTTCTTT CASSPTGKGGPTEAFF
TRBD1 17 TRBJ2-7 TRBV7-2 NA TGTGCCAGCAGCCCGAGAGGGGGCGACAGAACCTTCTACGAGCAGTACTTC CASSPRGGDRTFYEQYF